The 10 T cell receptor beta chains below all came from one sample that was sequenced in a study of blood T cell repertoires in COVID-19. Using immunoSEQ multiplex PCR, the repertoire was profiled, and TCRdb retains in-frame clones only, with some absent. The repertoire holds roughly 8,200 clones, with roughly 84% as singletons. The sequenced material came from peripheral blood. The receptors derive from a human donor with active COVID-19. The donor label of this sample is uncertain.

For the CDR3, the DNA is TGTGCCAGCGGCCGAGGGACTAGCGGGAGGAGGGTCGGCGGGGAGCTGTTTTTT. This gives the protein CASGRGTSGRRVGGELFF. V and J are TRBV7-8 and TRBJ2-2, with 15 bases lining up with TRBD2. V lost 8 bases and J lost 7; bases outside the gene matches: 14. The CDR3 spans 18 residues. From germline, CDR1 is SGHVS and CDR2 FQNEAQ.

V gene TRBV11-3 combines with J gene TRBJ1-1; TRBD1 might be the D (6 bases). V shed 5 bases and J shed 4 bases, with 17 bases lying between them. CDR3 size: 15 residues. Germline V gene lookup returns CDR1 SGHNT and CDR2 YENEEA. The CDR3 reads CASSPTLGRGTEAFF. CDR3 nucleotides: TGTGCCAGCAGCCCGACCCTAGGCAGGGGCACTGAAGCTTTCTTT.

This clone was seen only a few times. The chain has TRBV21-1 and TRBJ2-3; the table's D call, TRBD2, was not checked against the DNA. TRBV21-1 is deemed a pseudogene. This CDR3 spans 20 amino acids. The CDR3 nucleotides are TGTGCCAGCAGCGCCTCGACTGGGACTAGCGGGGGCCGGGGTGCGGATACGCAGTATTTT. The encoded protein is CASSASTGTSGGRGADTQYF.

The chain couples TRBV11-3 to TRBJ2-3, with D tentatively TRBD2 (6 bases). Trimming removed 5 bases at V and 4 bases at J, with 13 bases between. The CDR3 has 14 amino acids. Germline V gene lookup returns CDR1 SGHNT and CDR2 YENEEA. The CDR3: CASSPGLLADTQYF. The CDR3 DNA sequence: TGTGCCAGCAGCCCGGGACTCCTGGCAGATACGCAGTATTTT.

CDR3 amino acids: CASSPGLRGNQPQHF. The DNA for the CDR3 is TGTGCCAGTAGTCCCGGACTCCGGGGCAATCAGCCCCAGCATTTT. The chain combines TRBV19 with TRBJ1-5; D gene unclear. The CDR3 is 15 amino acids. With 5 bases removed from V and 2 bases from J, the gap between germline ends came to 13 bases. The germline gives CDR1 LNHDA, CDR2 SQIVND (reference sequence).

The V gene is TRBV19, the J gene TRBJ1-6; D gene unclear. Trimming removed 1 base at V and 7 bases at J, with 11 bases between. CDR1 is LNHDA, CDR2 SQIVND, per germline (reference sequence). This CDR3 spans 15 amino acids. CDR3: CASSIGRRVNSPLHF. CDR3 DNA sequence: TGTGCCAGTAGTATAGGACGACGGGTAAATTCACCCCTCCACTTT.

The gene calls are TRBV7-8 and TRBJ2-3, with TRBD1 as a possible D gene (6 bases). The CDR3 runs 15 residues. Germline loops: CDR1 SGHVS, CDR2 FQNEAQ. Trimming took 1 base from V and 1 from J, leaving 9 bases between them. In nucleotides, the CDR3 is TGTGCCAGCAGCTTAGGGGCAGGGGGCACAGATACGCAGTATTTT. Translated: CASSLGAGGTDTQYF.

This clone has just one count. The chain combines TRBV30 with TRBJ2-1, with 11 bases matching TRBD2. J was trimmed by 4 bases and V by 8 bases; bases with no gene match: 7. Germline V CDR1 and CDR2: GTSNPN, SVGIG (reference sequence). The CDR3 covers 14 residues. CDR3 coding DNA: TGTGCCGTACTGACTAGCGGGGTTTACAATGAGCAGTTCTTC. Its translation: CAVLTSGVYNEQFF.

The chain has TRBV29-1 and TRBJ2-3; TRBD2 agrees at 16 bases. Germline CDR1 and CDR2: SQVTM and ANQGSEA. J was trimmed by 4 bases and V by 8 bases; bases with no gene match: 9. This CDR3 has 16 residues. CDR3 nucleotide sequence: TGCAGCTCCTTGGGGACTAGCGGGAGGGCCGCAGATACGCAGTATTTT. Its protein is CSSLGTSGRAADTQYF.

This sequence joins TRBV3-1 (or the pseudogene TRBV3-2) and TRBJ2-1, with D tentatively TRBD2 (5 bases). Trimming took 1 base from V and 13 from J, leaving 8 bases between them. CDR3 length: 11 residues. In germline, CDR1 is LGHDT, CDR2 YNNKEL (reference sequence). CDR3: CASSQGLAQFF. CDR3 bases: TGTGCCAGCAGCCAAGGTCTAGCCCAGTTCTTC.